This T cell receptor beta chain was identified during a study of OX40 agonist ivuxolimab in advanced cancers. As for the study in general: The patients received agonistic anti-OX40 (CD134) antibody ivuxolimab. Melanoma, hepatocellular carcinoma, head and neck or renal cell cancer occurred in dose-escalation patients. Overall study results and limits: At 0.1 to 3.0 mg/kg, CD4+ and CD8+ blood T cells expanded clonally by week 6.

As regards this clone: Antigen: not known.

The protocol was immunoSEQ multiplex PCR, while the TCRdb copy is restricted to in-frame clones and leaves out a portion. The repertoire holds under 25,000 clones, about 70% seen once, with around 30% in the top ten. This TCR came from an adult with an advanced solid tumor such as melanoma, head and neck, liver or kidney cancer. Sample: CD4+ or CD8+ T cells sorted from blood, taken in a trial of the OX40 agonist ivuxolimab.

The CDR3 reads CASSFMARDSNQPQHF. The DNA for the CDR3 is TGTGCCAGCAGCTTTATGGCGAGGGACAGCAATCAGCCCCAGCATTTT. This sequence joins TRBV7-8 and TRBJ1-5; perhaps TRBD1 as D (5 bases). Germline V gene data show CDR1 as SGHVS and CDR2 as FQNEAQ. The CDR3 runs 16 residues. V was shortened by 3 bases and J by 1 base, with 13 bases between the two germline ends.